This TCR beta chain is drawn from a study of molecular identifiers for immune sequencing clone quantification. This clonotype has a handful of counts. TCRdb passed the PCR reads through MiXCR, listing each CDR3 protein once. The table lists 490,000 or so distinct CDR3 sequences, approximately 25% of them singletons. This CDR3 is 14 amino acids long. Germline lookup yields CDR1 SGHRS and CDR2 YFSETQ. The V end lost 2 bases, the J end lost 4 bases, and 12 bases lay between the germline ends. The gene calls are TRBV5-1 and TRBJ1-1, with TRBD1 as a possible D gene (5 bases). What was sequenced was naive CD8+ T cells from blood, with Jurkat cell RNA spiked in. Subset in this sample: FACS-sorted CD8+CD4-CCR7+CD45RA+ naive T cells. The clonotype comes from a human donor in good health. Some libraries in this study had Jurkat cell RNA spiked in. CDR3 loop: CASSFQGGRTEAFF. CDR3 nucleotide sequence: TGCGCCAGCAGCTTTCAGGGAGGGCGCACTGAAGCTTTCTTT.